This T cell receptor beta chain came from a study of vaccination effects on CD4 cells after COVID-19. Germline CDR1 MNHEY, CDR2 SVGEGT. V was pared by 5 bases and J by 2 bases, with 6 bases between. This CDR3 comprises 12 residues. Repertoires were generated with immunoSEQ multiplex PCR, while TCRdb's copy carries only in-frame clones and drops some. Here the sample spans about 46,000 clones, about four fifths being singletons. Sequencing followed a ViraFEST assay step that expanded antigen-specific CD4+ T cells with viral peptide pools. Cultured cells yielded isolated CD4+ T cells after 10 days. Everyone in the study got two shots of either the BNT162b2 or mRNA-1273 vaccine. In its sample, this clone was seen a few times. The antigen is not known.

This receptor was identified in a human donor who received a COVID-19 vaccine. Sequenced material: CD4+ T cells from PBMCs cultured with HCoV-OC43 spike peptides, taken after COVID-19 vaccination. The subset: HCoV-OC43 spike overlapping peptide pool stimulation. The chain combines TRBV6-2 or TRBV6-3 with TRBJ2-5; D perhaps matches TRBD2 (6 bases). CDR3 protein: CASSRGQETQYF. The CDR3 DNA is TGTGCCAGCAGTCGGGGGCAAGAGACCCAGTACTTC.